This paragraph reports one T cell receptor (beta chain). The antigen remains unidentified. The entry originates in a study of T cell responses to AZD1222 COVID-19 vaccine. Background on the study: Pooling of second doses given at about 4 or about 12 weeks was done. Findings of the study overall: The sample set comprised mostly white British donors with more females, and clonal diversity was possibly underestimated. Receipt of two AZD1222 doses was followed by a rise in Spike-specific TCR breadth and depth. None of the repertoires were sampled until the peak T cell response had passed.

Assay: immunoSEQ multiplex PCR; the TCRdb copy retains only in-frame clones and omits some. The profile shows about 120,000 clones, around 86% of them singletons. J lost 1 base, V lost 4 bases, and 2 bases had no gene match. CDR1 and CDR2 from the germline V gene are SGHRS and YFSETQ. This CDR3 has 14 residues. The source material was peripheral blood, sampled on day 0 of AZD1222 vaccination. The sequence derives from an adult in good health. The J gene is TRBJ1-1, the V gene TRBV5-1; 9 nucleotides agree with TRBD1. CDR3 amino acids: CASSPDRGNTEAFF. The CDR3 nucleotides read TGCGCCAGCAGCCCGGACAGGGGGAACACTGAAGCTTTCTTT.